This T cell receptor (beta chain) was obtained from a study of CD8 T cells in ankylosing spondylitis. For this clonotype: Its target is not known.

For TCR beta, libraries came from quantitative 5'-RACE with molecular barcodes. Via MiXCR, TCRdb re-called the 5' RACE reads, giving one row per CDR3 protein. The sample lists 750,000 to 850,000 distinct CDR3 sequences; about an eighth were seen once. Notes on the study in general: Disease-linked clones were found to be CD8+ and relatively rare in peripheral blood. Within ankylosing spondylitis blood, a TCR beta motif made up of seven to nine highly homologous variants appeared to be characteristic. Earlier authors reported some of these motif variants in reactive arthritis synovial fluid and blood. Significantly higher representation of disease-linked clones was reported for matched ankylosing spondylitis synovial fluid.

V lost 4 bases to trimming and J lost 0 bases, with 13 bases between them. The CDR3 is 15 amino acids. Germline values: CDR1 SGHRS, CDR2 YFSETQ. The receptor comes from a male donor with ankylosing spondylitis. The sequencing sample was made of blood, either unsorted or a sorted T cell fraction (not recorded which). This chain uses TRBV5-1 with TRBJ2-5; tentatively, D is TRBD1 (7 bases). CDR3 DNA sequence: TGCGCCAGCAGCGGAGGGGGCGCAGACCAAGAGACCCAGTACTTC. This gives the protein CASSGGGADQETQYF.